Below, 16 T cell receptor beta chains from the same sample are listed, as sequenced in a study of shared clonotypes between healthy human individuals. This table comes from immunoSEQ multiplex PCR, and its TCRdb copy is limited to in-frame clones, with some not included. The table lists some 1.5 million clones, approximately 98% of them singletons. The specimen sequenced was naive CD4+ T cells sorted from blood. The sample's subset: CD45RA+ positively selected. The receptors originated from a man aged 25 to 45 in good health.

About this clone itself: Other DNA sequences in the same sample also yield this CDR3. The chain uses TRBV18 and TRBJ2-1; 11 bases are a match to TRBD2. This CDR3 contains 15 residues. Trimming removed 2 bases from V and 7 bases from J; junction bases left unmatched: 4. Germline CDR1 KGHSH, CDR2 LQKENI. For the CDR3, the DNA is TGTGCCAGCTCACCATTAGGGACTAGCGGAAATGAGCAGTTCTTC. Its translation is CASSPLGTSGNEQFF.

The V gene is TRBV7-9, the J gene TRBJ2-1, with D possibly TRBD1 on 5 matching bases. The CDR3 has 14 residues. The germline gives CDR1 SEHNR, CDR2 FQNEAQ (reference sequence). The ends were cut back, 7 bases at V and 6 bases at J, with 16 bases in the middle. CDR3 in DNA: TGTGCCAGCACCCTAGAAGCACAGGCCAATGAGCAGTTCTTC. Encoded protein: CASTLEAQANEQFF.

The V gene is TRBV9, the J gene TRBJ2-1, with no clear D. This CDR3 spans 14 amino acids. Germline assignment: CDR1 SGDLS and CDR2 YYNGEE. V was shortened by 4 bases and J by 2 bases, with 10 bases between the two germline ends. In DNA, the CDR3 is TGTGCCAGCAGCTTTTATACGACCTACAATGAGCAGTTCTTC. Translated: CASSFYTTYNEQFF.

This clone was found once. Other DNA sequences in this sample translate to the same CDR3. The chain recombines TRBV5-1 with TRBJ1-1; D ambiguous. CDR3 size: 14 residues. V was pared by 0 bases and J by 0 bases, with 6 bases between. Germline V gene lookup returns CDR1 SGHRS and CDR2 YFSETQ. In DNA, the CDR3 is TGCGCCAGCAGCTTGGACAGACTGAACACTGAAGCTTTCTTT. Translation gives CASSLDRLNTEAFF.

The V and J genes are TRBV29-1 and TRBJ2-7; TRBD1 matches 7 bases. Trimming took 4 bases from V and 4 from J; bases not matched to a gene: 4. CDR1 and CDR2 (germline): SQVTM, ANQGSEA. The CDR3 has 12 residues. The CDR3 sequence: CSVVDRVYEQYF. The CDR3 bases are TGCAGCGTTGTCGACAGGGTTTACGAGCAGTACTTC.

Only one count was recorded for this clone. The gene calls are TRBV18 and TRBJ1-1; the match to TRBD1 covers 8 bases. Trimming took 3 bases from V and 7 from J; bases not matched to a gene: 4. From germline, CDR1 is KGHSH and CDR2 LQKENI. The CDR3 covers 13 residues. CDR3 DNA sequence: TGTGCCAGCTCACCGGCGGGACAGGATGAAGCTTTCTTT. Amino acids: CASSPAGQDEAFF.

The chain uses TRBV6-5 and TRBJ2-1; D remains unclear. In germline, CDR1 is MNHEY, CDR2 SVGAGI. There are 13 residues in the CDR3. Trimming left V 0 bases short and J 10 bases short, with 10 bases between. The CDR3 spells CASSYSRLREQFF. DNA for the CDR3: TGTGCCAGCAGTTACTCGAGGCTACGAGAGCAGTTCTTC.

The V call is TRBV10-1, the J call TRBJ2-2, with TRBD2 as a possible D gene (6 bases). CDR1 WNHNN and CDR2 SYGVQD come from the germline V gene (reference sequence). The germline V and J ends were trimmed by 0 bases and 5 bases, with 13 bases remaining between them. This CDR3 has 16 residues. CDR3 amino acids: CASSESGRAGTGELFF. The DNA of the CDR3 is TGCGCCAGCAGTGAGTCGGGCAGGGCGGGGACCGGGGAGCTGTTTTTT.

The V call is TRBV20-1, the J call TRBJ2-5, with a weak D call TRBD2 (5 bases). The CDR3 has 11 amino acids. V was pared by 0 bases and J by 11 bases, with 10 bases between. CDR1 DFQATT and CDR2 SNEGSKA come from the germline V gene (reference sequence). The CDR3 sequence is CSARDERQQYF. The DNA of the CDR3 is TGCAGTGCTAGAGATGAGCGGCAACAGTACTTC.

This clone was recorded once. This chain uses TRBV7-8 with TRBJ2-6; 11 bases match TRBD1. The CDR3 loop spans 18 amino acids. Losses at the gene ends were 1 base for V and 0 bases for J; bases not matched to a gene: 2. The germline CDR1 and CDR2 sequences are SGHVS and FQNEAQ. CDR3 sequence reads: CASSLVGTGGSGANVLTF. In DNA, the CDR3 is TGTGCCAGCAGCTTAGTCGGGACAGGGGGCTCTGGGGCCAACGTCCTGACTTTC.

The chain joins TRBV7-6 to TRBJ2-7; TRBD2 aligns across 10 bases. The CDR3 runs 17 residues. CDR1 and CDR2 (germline): SGHVS, FNYEAQ. The V gene end was trimmed by 4 bases and the J gene end by 1 base; junction bases not matched to a gene: 10. The CDR3 DNA sequence: TGTGCCAGCAGCTCTAGGGCGTTACTAGCGGGATCCTACGAGCAGTACTTC. Translation gives CASSSRALLAGSYEQYF.

The J gene is TRBJ2-1, the V gene TRBV10-2; TRBD2 agrees at 9 bases. The CDR3 contains 17 residues. In germline, CDR1 is WSHSY, CDR2 SAAADI. Germline trimming cut 8 bases from V and 0 bases from J; bases unmatched to any gene: 11. CDR3 bases: TGCGCCAGCTCTGGGCTAGCGGGACTGAGCTCCTACAATGAGCAGTTCTTC. It encodes CASSGLAGLSSYNEQFF.

This chain uses TRBV13 with TRBJ2-4; 10 nucleotides match TRBD2. The germline V gene has CDR1 PRHDT and CDR2 FYEKMQ (reference sequence). V was pared by 8 bases and J by 0 bases, with 10 bases of the junction left unmatched. The CDR3 is made up of 17 amino acids. The CDR3 region has the DNA TGTGCCAGCGCCGGACTAGCGGACAAACTAGCCAAAAACATTCAGTACTTC. It is translated as CASAGLADKLAKNIQYF.

This clone has more than one count but fewer than ten. The V gene is TRBV18, the J gene TRBJ2-7, with TRBD1 identical over 7 bases. The CDR3 extends over 15 amino acids. After removal of 3 bases from V and 5 bases from J, the junction contained 10 bases not matched to a gene. Per germline, CDR1 KGHSH and CDR2 LQKENI. The CDR3 is CASSPDDRVGDEQYF. CDR3 sequence (DNA): TGTGCCAGCTCACCCGATGACAGGGTGGGGGACGAGCAGTACTTC.

The rearrangement uses TRBV29-1 and TRBJ1-2; TRBD1 agrees at 7 bases. Losses at the gene ends were 0 bases for V and 2 bases for J; bases not matched to a gene: 15. Germline V gene sequence: CDR1 SQVTM, CDR2 ANQGSEA. The length of the CDR3 is 18 residues. The CDR3 is CSVEEWGTAGLFNYGYTF. CDR3 DNA sequence: TGCAGCGTTGAAGAGTGGGGGACAGCAGGATTATTCAACTATGGCTACACCTTC.

The gene calls are TRBV19 and TRBJ2-1, with TRBD2 matching 11 bases. V lost 5 bases and J lost 0; bases outside the gene matches: 9. The CDR3 is 18 amino acids. Looked up from germline, CDR1 is LNHDA and CDR2 is SQIVND (reference sequence). As DNA, the CDR3 is TGTGCCAGTAGTCTCCGTGTAGCGGGAGGGAGCTCCTACAATGAGCAGTTCTTC. Protein sequence: CASSLRVAGGSSYNEQFF.